This entry describes one TCR beta chain. The antigen remains unidentified. The record originates from a study of shared clonotypes between healthy human individuals. The overall study: A few men and a couple of women, aged 18 to 49, were donors. Study outcomes and limitations: Non-shared clonotypes had lower generation probabilities than clonotypes shared by all four sorted-subset donors.

Donors were healthy HIV-negative adults without recent acute infections or vaccinations. Only Caucasian adults living in Nashville, Tennessee served as donors. Using immunoSEQ multiplex PCR, the repertoire was profiled, and TCRdb retains in-frame clones only, with some absent. The sample comprises 2 million to 3 million clones, approximately 93% of which are singletons, and roughly 0.36% rests with the top ten. Trimming took 1 base from V and 4 from J; bases not matched to a gene: 3. CDR1 LNHDA and CDR2 SQIVND come from the germline V gene (reference sequence). The CDR3 consists of 15 residues. The chain recombines TRBV19 with TRBJ2-3; 9 bases line up with TRBD1. Sequenced material: naive CD4+ T cells from PBMCs. Subset reported: CD45RA+ positively selected. This clonotype was sampled from a man between 18 and 29 years old in good health. Some clones in this sample may be carry-over from other donors' samples. CDR3 protein: CASSIVRQGADTQYF. In nucleotides, the CDR3 is TGTGCCAGTAGTATAGTGAGACAGGGGGCAGATACGCAGTATTTT. Complete variable domain (other parts from reference TRBV19 and TRBJ2-3): DGGITQSPKYLFRKEGQNVTLSCEQNLNHDAMYWYRQDPGQGLRLIYYSQIVNDFQKGDIAEGYSVSREKKESFPLTVTSAQKNPTAFYLCASSIVRQGADTQYFGPGTRLTVL.